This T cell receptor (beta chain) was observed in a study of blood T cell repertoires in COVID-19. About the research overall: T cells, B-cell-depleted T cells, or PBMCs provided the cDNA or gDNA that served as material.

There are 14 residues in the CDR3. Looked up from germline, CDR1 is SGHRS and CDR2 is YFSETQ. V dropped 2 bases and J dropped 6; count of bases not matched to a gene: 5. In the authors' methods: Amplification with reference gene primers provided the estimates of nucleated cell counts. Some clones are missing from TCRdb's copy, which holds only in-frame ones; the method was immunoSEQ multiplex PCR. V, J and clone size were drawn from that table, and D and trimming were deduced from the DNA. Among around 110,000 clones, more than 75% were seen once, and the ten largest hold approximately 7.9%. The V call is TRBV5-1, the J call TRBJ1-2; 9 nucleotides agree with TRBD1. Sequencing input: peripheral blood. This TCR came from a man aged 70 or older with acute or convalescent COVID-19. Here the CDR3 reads CASSFGDREDGYTF. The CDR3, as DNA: TGCGCCAGCAGCTTTGGGGACAGGGAAGATGGCTACACCTTC.